The clone carrying this T cell receptor (beta chain) has more than one count but fewer than ten. What it binds is unknown. These data belong to a study of beta chain features in type 1 diabetes. For the study at large: Patients were similar to healthy donors in age and gender (as well as in cell yields). Study findings and constraints: Shorter TCRB CDR3s, moderately but significantly so, were found in Type 1 diabetes patients in all four CD4+ subsets.

As every portion of the isolated RNA was reverse transcribed, the sequencing read expressed TCRB transcripts. This table comes from immunoSEQ multiplex PCR, and its TCRdb copy is limited to in-frame clones, with some not included. The table lists roughly 340,000 clones, around an eighth of them singletons, with 0.015% in the top ten. Researchers reported sorting CD4+ naive, central memory, regulatory and stem cell-like memory cells via CD45RO/CCR7/CD25/CD127/CD95/CD27. The specimen was naive CD4+ T cells from blood. The TCR comes from a woman aged 18 to 35 with type 1 diabetes.

Here the CDR3 reads CASSLTRGEQFF. CDR3 coding DNA: TGTGCCAGCAGCCTGACCCGAGGCGAGCAGTTCTTC. V is TRBV27 and J is TRBJ2-1; D remains ambiguous. This CDR3 region has 12 residues. Trimming cost V 6 bases and J 10 bases, with 13 bases left between them. The germline V gene has CDR1 MNHEY and CDR2 SMNVEV (reference sequence).